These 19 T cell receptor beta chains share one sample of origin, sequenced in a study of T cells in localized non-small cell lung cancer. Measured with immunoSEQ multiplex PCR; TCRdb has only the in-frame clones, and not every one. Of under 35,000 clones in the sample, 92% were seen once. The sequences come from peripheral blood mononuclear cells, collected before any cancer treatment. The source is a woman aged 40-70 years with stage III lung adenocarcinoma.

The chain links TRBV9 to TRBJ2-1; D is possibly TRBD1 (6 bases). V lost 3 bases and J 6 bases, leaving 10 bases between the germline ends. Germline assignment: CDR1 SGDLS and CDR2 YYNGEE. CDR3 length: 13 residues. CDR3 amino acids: CASSGNRVNEQFF. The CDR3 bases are TGTGCCAGCAGCGGGAACAGGGTCAATGAGCAGTTCTTC.

CDR3 in amino acids: CSVVASSTDTQYF. In DNA form, the CDR3 reads TGCAGCGTTGTCGCCTCTAGCACAGATACGCAGTATTTT. The chain has TRBV29-1 and TRBJ2-3; no reliable D call. Trimming removed 4 bases at V and 0 bases at J, with 8 bases between. CDR1 and CDR2 from the germline V gene are SQVTM and ANQGSEA. This CDR3 has 13 amino acids.

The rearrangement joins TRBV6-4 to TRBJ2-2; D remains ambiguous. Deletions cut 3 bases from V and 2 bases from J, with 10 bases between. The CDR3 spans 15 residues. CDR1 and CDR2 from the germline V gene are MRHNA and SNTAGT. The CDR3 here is CASSEGSFNTGELFF. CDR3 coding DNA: TGTGCCAGCAGTGAGGGAAGTTTTAACACCGGGGAGCTGTTTTTT.

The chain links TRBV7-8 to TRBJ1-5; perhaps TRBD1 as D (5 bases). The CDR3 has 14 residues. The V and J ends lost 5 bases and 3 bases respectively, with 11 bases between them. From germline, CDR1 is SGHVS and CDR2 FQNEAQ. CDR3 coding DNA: TGTGCCAGCAGCATGGGACGGAACAATCAGCCCCAGCATTTT. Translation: CASSMGRNNQPQHF.

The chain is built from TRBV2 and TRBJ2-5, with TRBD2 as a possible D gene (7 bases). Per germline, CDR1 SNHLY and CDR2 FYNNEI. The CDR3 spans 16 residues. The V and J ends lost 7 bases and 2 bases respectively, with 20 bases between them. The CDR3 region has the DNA TGTGCCAGCACCATTGGTAGGGGGAGGGGACAAGAGACCCAGTACTTC. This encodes CASTIGRGRGQETQYF.

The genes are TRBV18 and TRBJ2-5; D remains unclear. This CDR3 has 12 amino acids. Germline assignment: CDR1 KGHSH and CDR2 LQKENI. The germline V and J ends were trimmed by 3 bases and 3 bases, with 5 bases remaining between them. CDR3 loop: CASSPAEETQYF. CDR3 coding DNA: TGTGCCAGCTCACCTGCGGAAGAGACCCAGTACTTC.

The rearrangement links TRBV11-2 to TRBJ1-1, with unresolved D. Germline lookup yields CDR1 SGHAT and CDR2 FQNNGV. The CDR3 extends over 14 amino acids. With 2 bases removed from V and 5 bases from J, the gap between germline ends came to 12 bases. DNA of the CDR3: TGTGCCAGCAGCTTAAGGCAAAGAAGAACTGAAGCTTTCTTT. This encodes CASSLRQRRTEAFF.

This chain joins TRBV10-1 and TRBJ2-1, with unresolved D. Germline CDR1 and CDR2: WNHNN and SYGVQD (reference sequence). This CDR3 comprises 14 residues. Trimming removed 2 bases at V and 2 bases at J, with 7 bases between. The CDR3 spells CASSEGEAYNEQFF. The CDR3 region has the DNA TGCGCCAGCAGTGAGGGGGAAGCCTACAATGAGCAGTTCTTC.

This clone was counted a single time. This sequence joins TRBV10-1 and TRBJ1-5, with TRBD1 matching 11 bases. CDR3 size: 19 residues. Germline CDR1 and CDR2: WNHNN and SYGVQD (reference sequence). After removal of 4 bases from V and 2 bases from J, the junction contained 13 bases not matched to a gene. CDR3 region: CASSGSGTGGLDGNQPQHF. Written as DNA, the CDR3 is TGCGCCAGCAGTGGATCCGGGACAGGGGGTTTAGATGGCAATCAGCCCCAGCATTTT.

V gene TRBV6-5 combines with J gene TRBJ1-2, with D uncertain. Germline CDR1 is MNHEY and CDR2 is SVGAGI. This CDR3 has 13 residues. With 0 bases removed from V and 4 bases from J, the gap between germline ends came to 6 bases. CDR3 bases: TGTGCCAGCAGTTACTCGCCCCCCTATGGCTACACCTTC. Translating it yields CASSYSPPYGYTF.

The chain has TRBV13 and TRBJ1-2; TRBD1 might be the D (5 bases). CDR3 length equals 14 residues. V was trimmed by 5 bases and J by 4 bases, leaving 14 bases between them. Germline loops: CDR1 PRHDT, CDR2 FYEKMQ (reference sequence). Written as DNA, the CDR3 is TGTGCCAGCAGCCGATCGGGGAGGGGCTATGGCTACACCTTC. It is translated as CASSRSGRGYGYTF.

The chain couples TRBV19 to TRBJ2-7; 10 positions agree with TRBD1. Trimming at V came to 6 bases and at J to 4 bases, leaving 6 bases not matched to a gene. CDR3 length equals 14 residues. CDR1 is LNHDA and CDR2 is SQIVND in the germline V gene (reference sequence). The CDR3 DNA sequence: TGTGCCAGTAGCCCGGACAGGGGGAAATACGAGCAGTACTTC. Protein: CASSPDRGKYEQYF.

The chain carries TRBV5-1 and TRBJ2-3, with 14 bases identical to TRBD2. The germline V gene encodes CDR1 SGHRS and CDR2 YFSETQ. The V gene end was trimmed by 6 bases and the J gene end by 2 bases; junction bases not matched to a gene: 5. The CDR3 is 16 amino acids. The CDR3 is CASTVGLAGDTDTQYF. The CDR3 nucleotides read TGCGCCAGCACCGTGGGACTAGCGGGAGACACAGATACGCAGTATTTT. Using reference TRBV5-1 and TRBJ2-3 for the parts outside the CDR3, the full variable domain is KAGVTQTPRYLIKTRGQQVTLSCSPISGHRSVSWYQQTPGQGLQFLFEYFSETQRNKGNFPGRFSGRQFSNSRSEMNVSTLELGDSALYLCASTVGLAGDTDTQYFGPGTRLTVL.

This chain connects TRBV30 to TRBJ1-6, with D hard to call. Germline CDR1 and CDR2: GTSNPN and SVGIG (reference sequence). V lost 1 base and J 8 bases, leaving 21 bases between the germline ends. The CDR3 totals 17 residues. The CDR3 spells CAWSGRFRYSQDSPLHF. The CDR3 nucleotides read TGTGCCTGGAGTGGTCGATTTCGGTATTCGCAGGATTCACCCCTCCACTTT.

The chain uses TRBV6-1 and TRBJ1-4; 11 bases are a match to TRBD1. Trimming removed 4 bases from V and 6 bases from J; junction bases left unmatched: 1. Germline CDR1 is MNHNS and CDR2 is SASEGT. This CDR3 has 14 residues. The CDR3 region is CASSVGQGDEKLFF. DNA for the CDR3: TGTGCCAGCAGTGTGGGACAGGGGGATGAAAAACTGTTTTTT.

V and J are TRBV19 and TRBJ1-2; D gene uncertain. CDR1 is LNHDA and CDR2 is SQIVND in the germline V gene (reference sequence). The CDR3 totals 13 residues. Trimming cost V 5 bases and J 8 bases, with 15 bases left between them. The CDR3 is CASSDYRGNGYTF. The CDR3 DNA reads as TGTGCCAGTAGTGACTACAGAGGCAACGGCTACACCTTC.

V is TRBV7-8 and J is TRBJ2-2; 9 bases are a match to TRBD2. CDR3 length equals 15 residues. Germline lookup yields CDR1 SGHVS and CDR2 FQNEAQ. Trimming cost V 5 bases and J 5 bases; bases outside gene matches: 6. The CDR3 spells CASSPNAGGTGELFF. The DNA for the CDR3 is TGTGCCAGCAGCCCGAACGCGGGGGGGACCGGGGAGCTGTTTTTT.

The CDR3: CASQYSSFGLQYQPQHF. The CDR3 DNA reads TGTGCCAGCCAGTATTCGAGTTTCGGACTACAATATCAGCCCCAGCATTTT. The genes are TRBV19 and TRBJ1-5; D is uncertain. This CDR3 spans 17 amino acids. Trimming took off 9 bases at V and 5 bases at J, with 26 bases between the two ends. CDR1 LNHDA and CDR2 SQIVND come from the germline V gene (reference sequence).

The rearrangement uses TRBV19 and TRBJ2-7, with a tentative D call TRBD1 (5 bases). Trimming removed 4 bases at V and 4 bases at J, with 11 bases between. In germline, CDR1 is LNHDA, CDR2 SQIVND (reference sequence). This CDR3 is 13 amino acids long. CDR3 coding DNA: TGTGCCAGTAGTACCTCGACAGCTTACGAGCAGTACTTC. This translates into CASSTSTAYEQYF.